This T cell receptor (beta chain) appears in the sequencing data of a study of blood T cell repertoires in COVID-19. Whole-study context: Acute and convalescent COVID-19 specimens originated in the United States, Italy and Spain.

The CDR3 consists of 15 residues. J was trimmed by 4 bases and V by 4 bases; bases with no gene match: 6. The V gene's germline CDR1 is SGHRS and CDR2 YFSETQ. Sequencing was performed with immunoSEQ multiplex PCR; in TCRdb, only in-frame clones are kept and a portion is missing. The sample carries over 150,000 clones, around 82% recorded once. The source of this sequence is a woman at least 80 years old with active or convalescent COVID-19. The chain recombines TRBV5-1 with TRBJ2-3, with TRBD2 matching 10 bases. Material: peripheral blood. The CDR3 spells CASSPASGRSDTQYF. CDR3 in DNA: TGCGCCAGCAGCCCAGCTAGCGGGAGATCAGATACGCAGTATTTT.